The present entry profiles one T cell receptor (beta chain) with its context. Its matching antigen is unknown. The entry originates in a study of cytomegalovirus exposure and HLA in healthy donors. With 7 bases clipped from V and 3 bases from J, the junction kept 14 bases outside the gene matches. In germline, CDR1 is SGHDT, CDR2 YYEEEE. The length of the CDR3 is 16 residues. General study points: Sequence variants that were highly shared formed a cluster that was likely a sequencing artifact.

Researchers ran the PCR with 60 Vbeta and 13 Jbeta primers. TCRdb's copy holds only in-frame clones and misses some; the assay was immunoSEQ multiplex PCR. The sample has 200,000 to 250,000 clones; 65% to 85% are singletons. The origin of this receptor is a man aged 30 to 39 in good health and CMV-seronegative. The chain recombines TRBV5-6 with TRBJ2-7; 9 bases line up with TRBD1. Sequencing used PBMCs. The CDR3 region is CASEDRGFGFYYEQYF. In nucleotides, the CDR3 is TGTGCCAGCGAGGACAGGGGATTTGGGTTTTACTACGAGCAGTACTTC. The variable domain in full, completed from reference TRBV5-6 and TRBJ2-7, reads DAGVTQSPTHLIKTRGQQVTLRCSPKSGHDTVSWYQQALGQGPQFIFQYYEEEERQRGNFPDRFSGHQFPNYSSELNVNALLLGDSALYLCASEDRGFGFYYEQYFGPGTRLTVT.